One and the same sample provided the 9 T cell receptor beta chains below, sequenced in a study of T cells after yellow fever vaccination. TCRdb redid the calling of the 5' RACE reads with MiXCR, one entry per CDR3 protein. The profile shows about 510,000 distinct CDR3 sequences, around a fifth of them singletons. The sequencing used PBMCs, collected less than 25 days after the first yellow fever vaccination. Source of these receptors: a man aged 18 to 29 who received the YFV17D yellow fever vaccine.

This clonotype was seen more than once but under ten times. This chain connects TRBV18 to TRBJ2-2; the match to TRBD2 covers 9 bases. The CDR3 contains 17 residues. The V gene's germline CDR1 is KGHSH and CDR2 LQKENI. V shed 0 bases, J shed 4 bases, and the junction held 6 bases outside the gene matches. The CDR3 DNA follows: TGTGCCAGCTCACCACCGGCAGCAGCGGGGGGCACCGGGGAGCTGTTTTTT. Translated: CASSPPAAAGGTGELFF.

V and J are TRBV6-1 and TRBJ2-5; a weak D match, TRBD1 (6 bases). CDR3 length equals 16 residues. From germline, CDR1 is MNHNS and CDR2 SASEGT. V was pared by 5 bases and J by 4 bases, with 20 bases between. CDR3 in DNA: TGTGCCAGCAGTCCCCGGACAGCAGTCCTTCTAGAGACCCAGTACTTC. This sequence encodes CASSPRTAVLLETQYF.

The genes are TRBV24-1 and TRBJ1-4; D is uncertain. CDR3 length: 15 amino acids. Per the germline V gene, CDR1 is KGHDR and CDR2 is SFDVKD. Trimming took 4 bases from V and 4 from J, leaving 12 bases between them. The CDR3 region is CATSDPRDGNEKLFF. For the CDR3, the DNA is TGTGCCACCAGTGACCCGAGGGATGGTAATGAAAAACTGTTTTTT.

This CDR3 reads CASSPLGIQETQYF. CDR3 sequence (DNA): TGTGCCAGCAGCCCCCTAGGGATCCAAGAGACCCAGTACTTC. The rearrangement uses TRBV7-2 and TRBJ2-5; D remains unclear. The V and J ends lost 5 bases and 1 base respectively, with 11 bases between them. Germline values: CDR1 SGHTA, CDR2 FQGNSA. CDR3 length equals 14 residues.

The sample holds many counts of this clonotype. The V gene is TRBV12-3 or TRBV12-4, the J gene TRBJ2-7; the D gene could be TRBD1 or TRBD2 (5 bases each). The ends were cut back, 4 bases at V and 3 bases at J, with 13 bases in the middle. The CDR3 contains 14 residues. This CDR3 is CASSSGTGFYEQYF. CDR3 nucleotide sequence: TGTGCCAGCAGTTCAGGGACCGGGTTCTACGAGCAGTACTTC.

The chain carries TRBV11-2 and TRBJ2-3; 9 bases are a match to TRBD2. Germline V gene lookup returns CDR1 SGHAT and CDR2 FQNNGV. J lost 7 bases, V lost 3 bases, and 11 bases had no gene match. There are 16 residues in the CDR3. For the CDR3, the DNA is TGTGCCAGCAGCTTTCTACTGGGGACTAGCCCTCATACGCAGTATTTT. Residues: CASSFLLGTSPHTQYF. Full variable domain (rest looked up from reference TRBV11-2 and TRBJ2-3): EAGVAQSPRYKIIEKRQSVAFWCNPISGHATLYWYQQILGQGPKLLIQFQNNGVVDDSQLPKDRFSAERLKGVDSTLKIQPAKLEDSAVYLCASSFLLGTSPHTQYFGPGTRLTVL.

The chain recombines TRBV14 with TRBJ1-2; no definite D call. The CDR3 spans 17 residues. V was clipped by 0 bases and J by 2 bases, with 16 bases between them. Germline V CDR1 and CDR2: SGHDN, FVKESK. The CDR3 here is CASSQEAGSGVNYGYTF. DNA for the CDR3: TGTGCCAGCAGCCAAGAGGCAGGTTCAGGAGTCAACTATGGCTACACCTTC.

This clonotype turned up a few times. The chain uses TRBV11-2 and TRBJ1-1, with D possibly being TRBD1 (5 bases). There are 13 residues in the CDR3. Germline V gives CDR1 SGHAT, CDR2 FQNNGV. The ends were cut back, 5 bases at V and 2 bases at J, with 9 bases in the middle. CDR3 nucleotides: TGTGCCAGCAGCGACAGCATAAACACTGAAGCTTTCTTT. Translating it yields CASSDSINTEAFF.

The chain recombines TRBV7-2 with TRBJ2-1, with 12 positions matching TRBD2. Trimming cost V 4 bases and J 10 bases; bases outside gene matches: 8. The germline V gene encodes CDR1 SGHTA and CDR2 FQGNSA. The CDR3 length is 15 residues. The CDR3 DNA reads as TGTGCCAGCAGCTACCCTAGCGGGGGGGCCGGAGAGCAGTTCTTC. Amino acids: CASSYPSGGAGEQFF.